Below, 10 T cell receptor beta chains from the same sample are listed, as sequenced in a study of blood T cell repertoires in COVID-19. Clones were read by immunoSEQ multiplex PCR, and TCRdb kept only the in-frame ones, dropping some. The profile shows some 66,000 clones, over 80% of them singletons. The source material was peripheral blood. The receptor set was obtained from a human donor in a cohort sampled during active COVID-19.

The chain is built from TRBV2 and TRBJ1-5; maybe TRBD1 (5 bases). CDR1 is SNHLY, CDR2 FYNNEI, per germline. This CDR3 is 13 amino acids long. Trimming stripped 1 base from V and 4 bases from J, with 5 bases between. The CDR3 DNA is TGTGCCAGCAGTGAAGAGGGGAATCAGCCCCAGCATTTT. It codes for CASSEEGNQPQHF.

The genes are TRBV28 and TRBJ2-2, with D perhaps matching TRBD2 (6 bases). This CDR3 has 17 amino acids. With 3 bases removed from V and 5 bases from J, the gap between germline ends came to 19 bases. Germline CDR1 is MDHEN and CDR2 is SYDVKM. The CDR3 is CASSFPPGTPNTGELFF. The CDR3 DNA is TGTGCCAGCAGTTTCCCTCCCGGGACTCCAAATACCGGGGAGCTGTTTTTT.

This chain joins TRBV7-9 and TRBJ2-5; 8 nucleotides line up with TRBD2. The CDR3 has 16 amino acids. Germline CDR1 is SEHNR and CDR2 is FQNEAQ (reference sequence). Trimming removed 3 bases from V and 3 bases from J; junction bases left unmatched: 9. CDR3 amino acids: CASSFFSGSFKETQYF. CDR3 DNA sequence: TGTGCCAGCAGCTTCTTCAGCGGGAGCTTCAAAGAGACCCAGTACTTC.

This chain uses TRBV28 with TRBJ1-4; 7 bases align to TRBD1. The length of the CDR3 is 14 residues. Germline V lookup: CDR1 MDHEN, CDR2 SYDVKM. V dropped 7 bases and J dropped 3; count of bases not matched to a gene: 5. Written as DNA, the CDR3 is TGTGCCAGCACCCAGGGGGTAGCTAATGAAAAACTGTTTTTT. Its translation is CASTQGVANEKLFF.

The chain employs TRBV5-8 and TRBJ1-3; 9 bases fit TRBD1. The CDR3 is 15 amino acids. Germline CDR1 and CDR2: SGHTS and YDEGEE. After removal of 4 bases from V and 3 bases from J, the junction contained 5 bases not matched to a gene. CDR3 residues: CASSRTGDVGNTIYF. The CDR3, as DNA: TGTGCCAGCAGCCGGACAGGGGACGTTGGAAACACCATATATTTT.

The chain is built from TRBV5-4 and TRBJ2-5; 7 nucleotides match TRBD1. This CDR3 has 16 amino acids. Germline trimming cut 6 bases from V and 3 bases from J; bases unmatched to any gene: 14. Germline CDR1 and CDR2: SGHNT and YYREEE (reference sequence). The CDR3 region is CASNYRGQSRKETQYF. The CDR3 DNA sequence: TGTGCCAGCAACTACCGGGGACAGTCCAGGAAAGAGACCCAGTACTTC.

J is TRBJ1-2 and V is TRBV28; possible D gene TRBD1, 6 bases. The germline CDR1 and CDR2 sequences are MDHEN and SYDVKM. The CDR3 covers 15 residues. V was cut by 5 bases and J by 8 bases, with 21 bases left in between. The DNA for the CDR3 is TGTGCCAGCAGTGAACAGGGAAGAGGCGAAAAAGGCTACACCTTC. This codes for CASSEQGRGEKGYTF.

This clone has just one count. V gene TRBV7-2 combines with J gene TRBJ2-4; 7 nucleotides match TRBD1. V gave up 4 bases and J gave up 1 base; unmatched junction bases: 7. CDR3 length: 16 residues. Germline V gene sequence: CDR1 SGHTA, CDR2 FQGNSA. In DNA, the CDR3 is TGTGCCAGCAGCTACACAGGGGCGAGGGCCAAAAACATTCAGTACTTC. Translating gives CASSYTGARAKNIQYF.

A single count supports this clone. V is TRBV5-4 and J is TRBJ2-1; 7 nucleotides match TRBD2. CDR1 is SGHNT, CDR2 YYREEE, per germline (reference sequence). V dropped 0 bases and J dropped 0; count of bases not matched to a gene: 6. The CDR3 sequence is 17 residues long. CDR3 region: CASSLGGGLYSYNEQFF. Written as DNA, the CDR3 is TGTGCCAGCAGCTTGGGGGGGGGTCTATACTCCTACAATGAGCAGTTCTTC.

The rearrangement links TRBV24-1 to TRBJ2-3, with D maybe TRBD1 (6 bases). Germline V gene sequence: CDR1 KGHDR, CDR2 SFDVKD. V lost 7 bases, J lost 0 bases, and 7 bases lay in between. The length of the CDR3 is 13 residues. The CDR3 region has the DNA TGTGCCACCAGCAGGGGAAGCACAGATACGCAGTATTTT. The encoded protein is CATSRGSTDTQYF.